The T cell receptor (beta chain) under discussion was sequenced for a study of blood T cells in healthy people across ages. Primers used in a second PCR of about 6 to 11 cycles were a sample-barcoded 5' primer and a J-beta primer mix. TCRdb passed the 5' RACE reads through MiXCR, listing each CDR3 protein once. The sample consists of 450,000 to 700,000 distinct CDR3 sequences, roughly 29% of them appearing once. Trimming shortened V by 7 bases and J by 0 bases, and 15 bases separated the two germline ends. The CDR3 sequence is 14 residues long. Looked up from germline, CDR1 is DFQATT and CDR2 is SNEGSKA (reference sequence). Healthy Russian Caucasian donors spanned ages about 6 to 100 years.

This chain uses TRBV20-1 with TRBJ1-2, with TRBD1 as a possible D gene (5 bases). What was sequenced was blood. The TCR sequence derives from a woman aged 65 to 85 in good health. The CDR3 coding sequence is TGCAGTGGTGACGGGCAGGGTACTAACTATGGCTACACCTTC. Translating gives CSGDGQGTNYGYTF.